This entry concerns a single T cell receptor beta chain. Its antigen is still unknown. This CDR3 has 12 amino acids. Trimming shortened V by 2 bases and J by 4 bases, and 5 bases separated the two germline ends. CDR1 SGHTS and CDR2 YDEGEE come from the germline V gene. Sequencing was performed with immunoSEQ multiplex PCR; in TCRdb, only in-frame clones are kept and a portion is missing. The table records hundreds of thousands of clones, around 90% of them present only once. The data were taken from a study of Ad26.COV2.S vaccination and SARS-CoV-2 variants. Study overall: Administration of Ad26.COV2.S was intramuscular, either once or twice 56 days apart. The study, taken as a whole, reports: The authors reported substantial breadth in spike-specific CD8+ and CD4+ T cell responses after vaccination. Vaccine recipients showed a spike-specific TCR breadth that was higher than in placebo recipients.

Stated treatment: about 20 received Ad26.COV2.S at low or high dose, single or two shots; several received placebo; per-sample allocation not given. Collection of samples fell on day 63 after the first vaccine or placebo injection. The shot given was an Ad26 vector that makes Wuhan-strain SARS-CoV-2 spike. This receptor was identified in a person aged 18-60 years who received the Ad26.COV2.S COVID-19 vaccine or a placebo. This sequence joins TRBV5-8 and TRBJ2-3, with D uncertain. Here the sequenced sample was peripheral blood, taken in a trial of Ad26.COV2.S vaccine versus placebo. Here the CDR3 reads CASSLHPDTQYF. The CDR3 bases are TGTGCCAGCAGCTTACACCCAGATACGCAGTATTTT.